The entry below gives a single T cell receptor beta chain sequence along with its context. Its antigen is not known. This sample is part of a study of T-cell memory formation after mild COVID-19. General study findings and limits: Contracting CD8+ clones were enriched in EMRA, CD4+ mainly in CM and EM.

TCRdb itself ran the 5' RACE reads through MiXCR, one entry per CDR3 protein. Here the sample spans roughly 620,000 distinct CDR3 sequences, 18% being singletons. The CDR3 contains 16 residues. V was clipped by 0 bases and J by 0 bases; unmatched bases: 4. Looked up from germline, CDR1 is MDHEN and CDR2 is SYDVKM. The specimen was PBMCs or a T cell subset sorted from them (not recorded which). The chain joins TRBV28 to TRBJ2-7; 8 bases are a match to TRBD1. This TCR came from an adult woman who had mild COVID-19 (a few samples of this study predate the infection). Cell type and time point are not known. The CDR3 region is CASSLWDRASSYEQYF. The CDR3 DNA reads TGTGCCAGCAGTTTATGGGACAGGGCTAGCTCCTACGAGCAGTACTTC.